The clone carrying this T cell receptor beta chain was observed a few times. PCR used 60 Vbeta primers and 13 Jbeta primers. Clones were read by immunoSEQ multiplex PCR, and TCRdb kept only the in-frame ones, dropping some. The sample lists about 120,000 clones, roughly four fifths occurring once. From germline, CDR1 is MNHEY and CDR2 SVGAGI. V was shortened by 6 bases and J by 0 bases, with 12 bases between the two germline ends. The CDR3 has 15 amino acids. The sample comes from a study of cytomegalovirus exposure and HLA in healthy donors. Input material: PBMCs. The gene calls are TRBV6-5 and TRBJ1-5, with D tentatively TRBD1 (5 bases). The source of this sequence is a male donor in good health and CMV-seropositive. CDR3 loop: CASRLQENSNQPQHF. The CDR3 DNA sequence: TGTGCCAGCAGATTACAGGAGAATAGCAATCAGCCCCAGCATTTT.